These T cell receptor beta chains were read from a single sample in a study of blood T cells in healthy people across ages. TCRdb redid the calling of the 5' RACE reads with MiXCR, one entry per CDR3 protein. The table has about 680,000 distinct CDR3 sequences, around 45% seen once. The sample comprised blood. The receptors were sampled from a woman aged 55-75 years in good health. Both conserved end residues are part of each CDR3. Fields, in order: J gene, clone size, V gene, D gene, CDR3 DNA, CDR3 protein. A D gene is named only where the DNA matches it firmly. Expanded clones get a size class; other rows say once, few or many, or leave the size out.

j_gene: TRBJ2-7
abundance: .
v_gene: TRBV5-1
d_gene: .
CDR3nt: TGCGCCAGCAGTACTAGGCCAGAGTACGAGCAGTACTTC
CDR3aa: CASSTRPEYEQYF

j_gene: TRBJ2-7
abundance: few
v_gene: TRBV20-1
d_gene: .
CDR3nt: TGCAGTGCTGGGAGAGTGACGGTACGCTCCTACGAGCAGTACTTC
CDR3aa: CSAGRVTVRSYEQYF

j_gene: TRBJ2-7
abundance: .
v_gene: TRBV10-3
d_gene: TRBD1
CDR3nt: TGTGCCATCAGGGGAGGGGGGACAGGGCGACAACTAGACGAGCAGTACTTC
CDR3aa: CAIRGGGTGRQLDEQYF

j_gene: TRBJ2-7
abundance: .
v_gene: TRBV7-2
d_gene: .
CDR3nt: TGTGCCAGCAGCTTCCGATTCACCTACGAGCAGTACTTC
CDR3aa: CASSFRFTYEQYF

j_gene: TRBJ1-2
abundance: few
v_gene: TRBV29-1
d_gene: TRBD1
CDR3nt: TGCAGCGTTGAATCGGGACAGTCGAGGGACACCTTC
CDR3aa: CSVESGQSRDTF

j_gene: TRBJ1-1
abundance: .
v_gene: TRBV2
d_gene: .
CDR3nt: TGTGCCAGCAGTTCGGAGGACCTCACCAAGAGGGCTTTCTTT
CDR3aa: CASSSEDLTKRAFF

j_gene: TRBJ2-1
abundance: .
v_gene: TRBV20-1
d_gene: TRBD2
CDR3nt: TGCAGTGCTAGAGTGGCTAGCGGGAGGTGGCGTAATGAGCAGTTCTTC
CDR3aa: CSARVASGRWRNEQFF

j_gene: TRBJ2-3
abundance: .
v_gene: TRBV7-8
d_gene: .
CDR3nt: TGTGCCAGCAGCCCTGGGGACATCACAGATACGCAGTATTTT
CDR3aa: CASSPGDITDTQYF

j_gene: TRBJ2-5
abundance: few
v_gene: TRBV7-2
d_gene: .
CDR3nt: TGTGCCAGCAGCGCTAGGGGGGCAGAGACCCAGTACTTC
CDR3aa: CASSARGAETQYF

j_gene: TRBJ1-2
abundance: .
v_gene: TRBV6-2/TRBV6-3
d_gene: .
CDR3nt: TGTGCCAGCAGTTACTCAGGGGGAAGACGGGGCTACACCTTC
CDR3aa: CASSYSGGRRGYTF

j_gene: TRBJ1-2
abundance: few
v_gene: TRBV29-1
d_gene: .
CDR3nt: TGCAGCGTTGGGGAAGGGATATCCTATGGCTACACCTTC
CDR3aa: CSVGEGISYGYTF

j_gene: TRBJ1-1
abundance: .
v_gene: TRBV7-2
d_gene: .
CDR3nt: TGTGCCAGCAGCTTAGGGGTGCGTGACGCTTTCTTT
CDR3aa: CASSLGVRDAFF

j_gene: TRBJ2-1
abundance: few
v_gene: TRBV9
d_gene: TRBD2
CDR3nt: TGTGCCAGCACCGCACTGAGCGGGAGCCTCGGTGAGCAGTTCTTC
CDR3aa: CASTALSGSLGEQFF

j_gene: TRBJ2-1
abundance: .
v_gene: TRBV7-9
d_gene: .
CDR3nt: TGTGCCAGCAGCTTAGACAGGAGATCTTACAATGAGCAGTTCTTC
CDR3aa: CASSLDRRSYNEQFF

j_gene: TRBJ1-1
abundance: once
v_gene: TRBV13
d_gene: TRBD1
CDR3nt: TGTGCCAGCAGCTTAGGGGGACAGGGCGCTGAAGCTTTCTTT
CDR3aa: CASSLGGQGAEAFF

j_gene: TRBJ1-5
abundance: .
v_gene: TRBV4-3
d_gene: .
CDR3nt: TGCGCCAGCAGCCAGGGCGGCCCGACTGGAGGTCAGCCCCAGCATTTT
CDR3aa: CASSQGGPTGGQPQHF

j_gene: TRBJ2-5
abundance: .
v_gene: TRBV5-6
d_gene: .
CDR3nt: TGTGCCAGCAGCTTCGACTGGGCGGAGACCCAGTACTTC
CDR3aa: CASSFDWAETQYF

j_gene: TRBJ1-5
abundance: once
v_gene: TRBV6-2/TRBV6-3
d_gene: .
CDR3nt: TGTGCCAGCAGTTACACCCTTGACAGGAACAATCAGCCCCAGCATTTT
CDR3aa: CASSYTLDRNNQPQHF

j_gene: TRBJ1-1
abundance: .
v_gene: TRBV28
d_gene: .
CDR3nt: TGTGCCAGCCTGGTAAGCAGCTCCAACACTGAAGCTTTCTTT
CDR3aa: CASLVSSSNTEAFF

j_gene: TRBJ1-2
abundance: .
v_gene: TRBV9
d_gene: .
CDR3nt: TGTGCCAGCAGCAGCGTCCAGGGCAGGGTGCCACGTGGTGGCTACACCTTC
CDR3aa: CASSSVQGRVPRGGYTF

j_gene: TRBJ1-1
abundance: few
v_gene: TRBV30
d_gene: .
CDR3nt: TGTGCCTGGAGTGTGAGCCCACTCAGGACCTCCGCTGAAGCTTTCTTT
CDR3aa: CAWSVSPLRTSAEAFF

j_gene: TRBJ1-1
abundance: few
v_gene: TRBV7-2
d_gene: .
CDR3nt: TGTGCCAGCAGCCTAGAGCTGGGGACTGAAGCTTTCTTT
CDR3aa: CASSLELGTEAFF

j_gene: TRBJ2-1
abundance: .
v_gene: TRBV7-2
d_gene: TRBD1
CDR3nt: TGTGCCAGCAGCCCGGACAGGGGGGACAATGAGCAGTTCTTC
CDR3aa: CASSPDRGDNEQFF

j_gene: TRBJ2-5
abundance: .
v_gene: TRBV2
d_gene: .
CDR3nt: TGTGCCAGCAGTCCAGTCCAGGGAGGAGAGACCCAGTACTTC
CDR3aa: CASSPVQGGETQYF

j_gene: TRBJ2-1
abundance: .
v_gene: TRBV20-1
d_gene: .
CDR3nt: TGCAGTGCTAGTGGGGGGAACCTGATTGACAATGAGCAGTTCTTC
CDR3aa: CSASGGNLIDNEQFF

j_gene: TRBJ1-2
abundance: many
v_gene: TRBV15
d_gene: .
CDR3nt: TGTGCCACCAGCAGTGGGACGAACTATGGCTACACCTTC
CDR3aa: CATSSGTNYGYTF

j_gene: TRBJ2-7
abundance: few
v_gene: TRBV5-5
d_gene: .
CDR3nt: TGTGCCAGCAGCTCCCCCGAGTTAGGCTACTACAATGAGCAGTACTTC
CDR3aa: CASSSPELGYYNEQYF

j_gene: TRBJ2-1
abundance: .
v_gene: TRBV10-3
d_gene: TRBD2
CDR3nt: TGTGCCATCAGGCCGGAGCGGGAGAGCTCCTACGAGCAGTTCTTC
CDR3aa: CAIRPERESSYEQFF

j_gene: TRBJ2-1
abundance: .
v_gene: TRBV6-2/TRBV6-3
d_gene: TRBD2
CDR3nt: TGTGCCAGCAGTTCCCGGGGGGTCTACAATGAGCAGTTCTTC
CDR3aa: CASSSRGVYNEQFF

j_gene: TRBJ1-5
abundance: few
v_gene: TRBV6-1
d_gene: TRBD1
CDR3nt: TGTGCCAGCAGAAGAGGGGACAGGGGACAACAGCCCCAGCATTTT
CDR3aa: CASRRGDRGQQPQHF

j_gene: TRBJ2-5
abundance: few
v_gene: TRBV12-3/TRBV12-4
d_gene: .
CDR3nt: TGTGCCAGCAGTGCCACGCCGGGGGAGACCCAGTACTTC
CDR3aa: CASSATPGETQYF

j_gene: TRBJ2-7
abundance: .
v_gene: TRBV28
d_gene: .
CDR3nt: TGTGCCAGCAGTCGTCCCAACTACGAGCAGTACTTC
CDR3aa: CASSRPNYEQYF

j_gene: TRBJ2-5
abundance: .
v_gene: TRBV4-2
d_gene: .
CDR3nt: TGTGCCAGTAGCCCTGGCGGTAGCAGCAGTGAGCAGTACTTC
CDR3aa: CASSPGGSSSEQYF

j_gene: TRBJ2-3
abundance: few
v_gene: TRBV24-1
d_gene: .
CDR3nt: TGTGCCACCAGTGATTTTCGACTAAACACAGATACGCAGTATTTT
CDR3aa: CATSDFRLNTDTQYF

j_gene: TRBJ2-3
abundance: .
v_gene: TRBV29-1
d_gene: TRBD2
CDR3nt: TGCAGCGTAGTACTAGCGGGAGTAACGGATACGCAGTATTTT
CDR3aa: CSVVLAGVTDTQYF

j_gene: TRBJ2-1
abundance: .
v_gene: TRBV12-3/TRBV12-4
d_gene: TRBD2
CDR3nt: TGTGCCAGCAGCAAGACTAGCGGGCTTGGTAATGAGCAGTTCTTC
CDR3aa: CASSKTSGLGNEQFF

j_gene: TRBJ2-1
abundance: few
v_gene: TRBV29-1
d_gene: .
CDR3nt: TGCAGCGTTGGTGTTGACTCCACTGAGCAGTTCTTC
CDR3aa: CSVGVDSTEQFF

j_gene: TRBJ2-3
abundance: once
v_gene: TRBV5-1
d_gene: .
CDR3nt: TGCGCCAGCTACGAGGGGAACACAGATACGCAGTATTTT
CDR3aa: CASYEGNTDTQYF

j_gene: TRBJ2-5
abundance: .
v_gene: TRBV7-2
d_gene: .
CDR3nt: TGTGCCAGCAGCTCTCCCCGGGACTTAGGGGAGCAGTACTTC
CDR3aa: CASSSPRDLGEQYF

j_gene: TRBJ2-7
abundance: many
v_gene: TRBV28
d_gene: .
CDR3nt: TGTGCCAGCAGTCAGGACGGGAAGTACGAGCAGTACTTC
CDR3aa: CASSQDGKYEQYF

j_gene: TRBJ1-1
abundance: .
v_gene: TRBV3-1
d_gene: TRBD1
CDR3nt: TGTGCCAGCAGCCAAGCAGGGACAGGGGACACTGAAGCTTTCTTT
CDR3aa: CASSQAGTGDTEAFF

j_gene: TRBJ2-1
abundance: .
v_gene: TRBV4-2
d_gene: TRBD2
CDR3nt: TGTGCCAGCGGCCAACTGACTAGCGGGATTTTTGAGCAGTTCTTC
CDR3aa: CASGQLTSGIFEQFF